This T cell receptor (beta chain) was recorded in a study of OX40 agonist ivuxolimab in advanced cancers. A note on the overall study: Ivuxolimab, which targeted the costimulatory receptor OX40 (CD134), was an agonistic, fully human IgG2 monoclonal antibody. Intravenous ivuxolimab was administered to patients every 2 weeks at six dose levels: 0.01, 0.1, 0.3, 1.5, 3 and 10 mg/kg. Among the approximately 50 dose-escalation patients, around 19 had hepatocellular carcinoma, around 15 melanoma, 9 renal cell carcinoma and 9 head and neck cancer. In the dose-escalation cohort, roughly 82% of patients were male, and the mean age was roughly 56 years with a range of roughly 20 to 85. Prior anti-PD-1, anti-PD-L1 or anti-CTLA-4 therapy was permitted, and roughly two fifths of dose-escalation patients had received checkpoint inhibitors. Three dose-escalation patients achieved partial responses, one with hepatocellular carcinoma and two with cutaneous melanoma. The purpose of peripheral TCRbeta sequencing was to test whether ivuxolimab changed TCR sequence diversity and led to clonal T-cell expansion. The paper covers the monotherapy dose-escalation part of the phase I ivuxolimab trial, which included N of about 50 patients. Broad study findings and their caveats: Clonal expansion of both CD4+ and CD8+ blood T cells was observed from baseline to week 6 at doses 0.1 to 3.0 mg/kg. Low levels of normalized T-cell clonal expansion were also seen in some patients who did not respond. Antigen specificity was not determined for the clonally expanded peripheral T cells. After ivuxolimab, expanded clones were on average more numerous among CD8+ T cells than among CD4+ T cells. In the 0.1-3.0 mg/kg groups, partial responders were among the patients with the lowest normalized peripheral clonal expansion, particularly in CD8+ T cells.

As for this clone: The clone's antigen remains unknown. Per-base qualities were not stored, and no clone one base away is much larger.

The trial excluded patients who had a history of autoimmune disease or were on systemic immunosuppression. Peripheral blood for TCR sequencing was drawn from every dose cohort at baseline, at cycle 4 day 1 and at cycle 7 day 1. The samples were taken from a phase I, first-in-human, multicenter, open-label dose-escalation trial of ivuxolimab. Adults with locally advanced or metastatic melanoma, renal cell, hepatocellular, or head and neck squamous cell carcinoma were enrolled in the trial. Before TCR sequencing, CD4+ T cells and CD8+ T cells from peripheral blood were sorted into separate populations. The germline V gene gives CDR1 as SGHRS and CDR2 as YFSETQ. The CDR3 runs 13 residues from the cysteine to the phenylalanine. Kept here is only the CDR3 DNA, which spans 39 bases and is read in frame from base 1. Trimming removed 2 bases from V and 3 bases from J, leaving 7 bases between the germline ends.

For sequencing of the TCRbeta CDR3 region, genomic DNA was extracted from the sorted cells. The immunoSEQ Assay was used to sequence the TCRbeta CDR3 regions. TCRdb stores this immuneACCESS table with in-frame sequences only. Part of the clones is absent; in the studies checked, under half of the shortfall reflects unresolved V genes, and no reason is known for the rest. Across this sample there are roughly 70,000 clones, with around 84% seen only once. The leading ten clones occupy 6.5% to 7.5% of the sample. This sample comprised CD4+ or CD8+ T cells sorted from blood, obtained in a trial of the OX40 agonist ivuxolimab. The sequence joins TRBV5-1 to TRBJ2-3; no D gene call is confident. This TCR was sampled from an adult with an advanced solid tumor such as melanoma, head and neck, liver or kidney cancer. The CDR3 region: CASSFELTDTQYF. The nucleotide sequence reads TGCGCCAGCAGCTTCGAGCTGACAGATACGCAGTATTTT.